The following is a T cell receptor (beta chain) sequence with its context. Its cognate antigen is unknown. These data are taken from a study of vaccination effects on CD4 cells after COVID-19. The assay was immunoSEQ multiplex PCR, and TCRdb's table has in-frame clones only and misses some. The table records over 25,000 clones, about 75% of them present only once. This CDR3 is 14 amino acids long. V was clipped by 2 bases and J by 0 bases, with 6 bases between them. Germline V CDR1 and CDR2: SGHTA, FQGNSA. Antigen-specific CD4+ T cells expanded by the ViraFEST assay with viral peptide pools were then sequenced. Culture lasted approximately 10 days before CD4+ T cell isolation. The participants, recipients of two vaccine doses, got either BNT162b2 or mRNA-1273.

Sequencing was performed on CD4+ T cells from PBMCs cultured with SARS-CoV-2 spike peptides, taken after COVID-19 vaccination. The sequence derives from a human donor who received a COVID-19 vaccine. Some clones in this sample may be carry-over from other donors' samples. The gene calls are TRBV7-2 and TRBJ2-3; unclear D gene. The CDR3 sequence: CASSLSHSTDTQYF. In nucleotides, the CDR3 is TGTGCCAGCAGCTTAAGTCATAGCACAGATACGCAGTATTTT.